The 4 T cell receptor beta chains below come from one sample, sequenced in a study of vaccination effects on CD4 cells after COVID-19. These receptors have no identified antigens. Sequencing followed a ViraFEST assay step that expanded antigen-specific CD4+ T cells with viral peptide pools. Culture lasted roughly eleven days before CD4+ T cell isolation. The person's infection with SARS-CoV-2, confirmed by PCR, took place between March and December 2020. Sequencing was performed with immunoSEQ multiplex PCR; in TCRdb, only in-frame clones are kept and a portion is missing. The data contain around 49,000 clones, approximately 81% of them seen just once; the ten biggest clones take up around 28%. Sequenced here: CD4+ T cells from PBMCs cultured with a peptide pool, sampled before COVID-19 vaccination. The source of these receptors is a human donor who had a prior SARS-CoV-2 infection.

This clone was detected only once. This chain joins TRBV3-1 (or the pseudogene TRBV3-2) and TRBJ2-7; D is perhaps TRBD2 (6 bases). V dropped 0 bases and J dropped 10 bases, with 19 bases sitting between them. The germline gives CDR1 LGHDT, CDR2 YNNKEL (reference sequence). This CDR3 comprises 15 residues. CDR3: CASSQDWTRGGQQYF. In DNA form, the CDR3 reads TGTGCCAGCAGCCAAGATTGGACAAGGGGAGGTCAACAGTACTTC.

The genes are TRBV6-6 and TRBJ2-5; 7 bases agree with TRBD1. Germline CDR1 reads MNHNY; CDR2 reads SVGAGI (reference sequence). V shed 6 bases and J 6 bases; nucleotides not matched to a gene: 16. This CDR3 spans 16 amino acids. The CDR3 DNA follows: TGTGCCAGCAGACTCACTTTACAGGGGTTCGGGAAGACCCAGTACTTC. Protein product: CASRLTLQGFGKTQYF.

The chain uses TRBV5-1 and TRBJ2-7; TRBD2 aligns across 8 bases. The V gene end was trimmed by 0 bases and the J gene end by 3 bases; junction bases not matched to a gene: 11. Germline CDR1 SGHRS, CDR2 YFSETQ. The CDR3 totals 17 residues. The DNA of the CDR3 is TGCGCCAGCAGCTTGGAGGTCCGGGCGGGGGGAAACTACGAGCAGTACTTC. Residues: CASSLEVRAGGNYEQYF.

The rearrangement uses TRBV6-1 and TRBJ1-3, with D maybe TRBD1 (5 bases). Trimming stripped 4 bases from V and 0 bases from J, with 13 bases between. The CDR3 length is 16 residues. The germline CDR1 and CDR2 sequences are MNHNS and SASEGT. The CDR3 spells CASSVSQAASGNTIYF. The DNA of the CDR3 is TGTGCCAGCAGTGTTTCACAGGCGGCCTCTGGAAACACCATATATTTT.